This T cell receptor (beta chain) appears in the sequencing data of a study of shared clonotypes between healthy human individuals. Data came from immunoSEQ multiplex PCR; TCRdb stores just in-frame clones and leaves some out. Here the sample spans hundreds of thousands of clones, 90% to 97% being singletons. In germline, CDR1 is SEHNR, CDR2 FQNEAQ (reference sequence). The CDR3 spans 12 residues. The germline V and J ends were trimmed by 1 base and 9 bases, with 10 bases remaining between them. Sequencing was done on a sample of naive CD4+ T cells sorted from blood. Subset: CD45RA+ positively selected. The chain carries TRBV7-9 and TRBJ2-7; D gene ambiguous. The TCR sequence derives from a woman between 25 and 40 years old in good health. The CDR3 is CASSLEVGWQYF. In DNA form, the CDR3 reads TGTGCCAGCAGCTTAGAGGTTGGGTGGCAGTACTTC. Filled out from reference TRBV7-9 and TRBJ2-7, the complete variable domain reads DTGVSQNPRHKITKRGQNVTFRCDPISEHNRLYWYRQTLGQGPEFLTYFQNEAQLEKSRLLSDRFSAERPKGSFSTLEIQRTEQGDSAMYLCASSLEVGWQYFGPGTRLTVT.